One sample yielded the 2 T cell receptor beta chains listed below, sequenced in a study of blood T cell repertoires in COVID-19. Produced via immunoSEQ multiplex PCR; TCRdb's table is partial and in-frame only. The table lists about 150,000 clones, approximately 83% of them singletons. Sequencing was performed on peripheral blood. These receptors all come from a woman aged 60-75 years with COVID-19, enrolled during active disease.

The genes are TRBV19 and TRBJ1-2, with 7 positions matching TRBD1. Trimming took 7 bases from V and 8 from J; bases not matched to a gene: 7. Germline CDR1 is LNHDA and CDR2 is SQIVND (reference sequence). The CDR3 contains 12 residues. DNA of the CDR3: TGTGCCAGTAACCGACAGGGAAGGGGCTACACCTTC. It codes for CASNRQGRGYTF.

The J gene is TRBJ1-1, the V gene TRBV6-1; possible D gene TRBD1, 6 bases. Germline values: CDR1 MNHNS, CDR2 SASEGT. V shed 4 bases and J shed 0 bases, with 21 bases lying between them. This CDR3 region has 18 residues. CDR3 DNA: TGTGCCAGCAGTGGAGGACAGTATGCGATAATAATGAACACTGAAGCTTTCTTT. Translating gives CASSGGQYAIIMNTEAFF.